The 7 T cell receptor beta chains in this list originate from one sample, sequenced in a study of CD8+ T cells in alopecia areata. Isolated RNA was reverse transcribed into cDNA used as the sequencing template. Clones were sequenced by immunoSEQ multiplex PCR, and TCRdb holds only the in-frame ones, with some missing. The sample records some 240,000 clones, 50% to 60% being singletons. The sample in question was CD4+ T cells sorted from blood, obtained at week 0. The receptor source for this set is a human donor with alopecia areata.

The CDR3 DNA sequence: TGTGCCATCAGGGATTCCGGGACACACTCTGGAAACACCATATATTTT. This codes for CAIRDSGTHSGNTIYF. V usage is TRBV10-3 and J usage is TRBJ1-3, with a possible D match to TRBD1 (6 bases). The CDR3 runs 16 residues. CDR1 is ENHRY, CDR2 SYGVKD, per germline. Trimming removed 6 bases from V and 0 bases from J, with 15 bases in between.

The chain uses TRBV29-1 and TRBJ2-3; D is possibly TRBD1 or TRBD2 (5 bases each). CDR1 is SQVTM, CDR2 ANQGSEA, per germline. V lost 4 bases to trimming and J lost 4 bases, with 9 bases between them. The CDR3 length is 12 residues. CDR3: CSVVRDADTQYF. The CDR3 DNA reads TGCAGCGTTGTCAGGGACGCAGATACGCAGTATTTT.

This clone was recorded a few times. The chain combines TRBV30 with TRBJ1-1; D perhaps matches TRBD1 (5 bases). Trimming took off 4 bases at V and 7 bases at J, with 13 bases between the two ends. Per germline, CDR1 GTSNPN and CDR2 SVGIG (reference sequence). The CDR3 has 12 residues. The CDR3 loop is CAWKGQQDEAFF. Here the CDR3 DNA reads TGTGCCTGGAAGGGGCAGCAGGATGAAGCTTTCTTT. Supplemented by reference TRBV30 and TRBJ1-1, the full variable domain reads SQTIHQWPATLVQPVGSPLSLECTVEGTSNPNLYWYRQAAGRGLQLLFYSVGIGQISSEVPQNLSASRPQDRQFILSSKKLLLSDSGFYLCAWKGQQDEAFFGQGTRLTVV.

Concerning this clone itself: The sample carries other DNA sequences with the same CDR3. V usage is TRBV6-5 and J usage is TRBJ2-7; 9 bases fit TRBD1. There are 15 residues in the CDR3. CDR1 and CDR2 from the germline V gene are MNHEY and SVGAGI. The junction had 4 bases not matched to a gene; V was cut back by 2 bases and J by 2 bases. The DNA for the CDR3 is TGTGCCAGCAGTTACCGGGGACAGGGCACCTACGAGCAGTACTTC. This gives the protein CASSYRGQGTYEQYF.

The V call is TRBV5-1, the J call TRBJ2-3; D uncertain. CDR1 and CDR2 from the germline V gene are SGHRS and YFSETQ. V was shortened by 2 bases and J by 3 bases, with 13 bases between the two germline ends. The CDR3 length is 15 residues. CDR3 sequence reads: CASSLSLQITDTQYF. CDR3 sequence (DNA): TGCGCCAGCAGCTTAAGTTTGCAGATTACAGATACGCAGTATTTT. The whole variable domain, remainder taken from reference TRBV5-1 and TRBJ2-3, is KAGVTQTPRYLIKTRGQQVTLSCSPISGHRSVSWYQQTPGQGLQFLFEYFSETQRNKGNFPGRFSGRQFSNSRSEMNVSTLELGDSALYLCASSLSLQITDTQYFGPGTRLTVL.

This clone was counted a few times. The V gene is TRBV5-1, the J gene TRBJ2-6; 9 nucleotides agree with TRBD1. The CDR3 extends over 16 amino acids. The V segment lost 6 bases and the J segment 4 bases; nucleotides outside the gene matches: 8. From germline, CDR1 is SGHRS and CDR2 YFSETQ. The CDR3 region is CASTLQGATGANVLTF. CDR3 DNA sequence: TGCGCCAGCACCCTACAGGGGGCAACGGGGGCCAACGTCCTGACTTTC.

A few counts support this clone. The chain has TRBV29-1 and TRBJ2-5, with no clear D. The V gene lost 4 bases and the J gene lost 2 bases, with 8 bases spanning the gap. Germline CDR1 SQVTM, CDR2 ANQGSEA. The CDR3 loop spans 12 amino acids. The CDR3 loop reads CSVGYGQETQYF. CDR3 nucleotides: TGCAGCGTTGGATACGGACAAGAGACCCAGTACTTC.